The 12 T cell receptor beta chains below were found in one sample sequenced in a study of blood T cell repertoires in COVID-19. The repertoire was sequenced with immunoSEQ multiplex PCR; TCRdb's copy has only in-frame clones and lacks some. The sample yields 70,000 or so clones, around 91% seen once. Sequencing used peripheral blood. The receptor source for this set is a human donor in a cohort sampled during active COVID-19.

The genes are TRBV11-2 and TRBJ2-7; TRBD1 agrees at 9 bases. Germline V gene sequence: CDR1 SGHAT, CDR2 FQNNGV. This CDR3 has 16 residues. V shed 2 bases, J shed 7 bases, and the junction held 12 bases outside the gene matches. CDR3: CASSLRRLQGAREQYF. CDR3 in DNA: TGTGCCAGCAGCTTACGGAGGTTACAGGGGGCAAGGGAGCAGTACTTC.

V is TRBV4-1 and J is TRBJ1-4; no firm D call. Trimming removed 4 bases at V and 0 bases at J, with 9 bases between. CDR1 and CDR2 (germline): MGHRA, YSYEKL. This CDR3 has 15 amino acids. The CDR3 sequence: CASSPRFATNEKLFF. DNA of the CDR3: TGCGCCAGCAGCCCCAGATTCGCAACTAATGAAAAACTGTTTTTT.

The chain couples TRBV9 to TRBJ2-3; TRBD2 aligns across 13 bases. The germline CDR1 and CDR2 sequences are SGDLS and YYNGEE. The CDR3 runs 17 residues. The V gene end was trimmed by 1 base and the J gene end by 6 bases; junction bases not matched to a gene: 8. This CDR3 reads CASSVMGLAGPSDTQYF. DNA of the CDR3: TGTGCCAGCAGCGTAATGGGACTAGCGGGGCCCTCGGATACGCAGTATTTT.

The CDR3 DNA reads TGTGCCAGCAGTTACTCGCGGGGCGGGGGGACCTCCTACGAGCAGTACTTC. Amino acids: CASSYSRGGGTSYEQYF. The V call is TRBV6-2 or TRBV6-3, the J call TRBJ2-7; 8 bases fit TRBD2. The CDR3 length is 17 residues. V shed 0 bases and J 0 bases; nucleotides not matched to a gene: 7. Germline lookup yields CDR1 MNHEY and CDR2 SVGEGT.

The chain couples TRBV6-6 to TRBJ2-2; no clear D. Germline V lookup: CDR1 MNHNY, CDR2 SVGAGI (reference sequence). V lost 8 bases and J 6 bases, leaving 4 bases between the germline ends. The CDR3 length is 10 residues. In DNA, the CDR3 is TGTGCCAGCTACTCCGGGGAGCTGTTTTTT. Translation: CASYSGELFF.

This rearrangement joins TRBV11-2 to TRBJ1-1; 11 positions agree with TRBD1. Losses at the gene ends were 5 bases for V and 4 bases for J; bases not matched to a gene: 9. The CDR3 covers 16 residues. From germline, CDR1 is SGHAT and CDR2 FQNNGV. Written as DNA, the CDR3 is TGTGCCAGCAGCCCAGGACAGGGGGCGTCGGTCACTGAAGCTTTCTTT. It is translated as CASSPGQGASVTEAFF.

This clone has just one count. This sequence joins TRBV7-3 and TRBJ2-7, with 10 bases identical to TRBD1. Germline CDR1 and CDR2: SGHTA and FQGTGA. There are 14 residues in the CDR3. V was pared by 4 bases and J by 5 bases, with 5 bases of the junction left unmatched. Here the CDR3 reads CASSSGQGVDEQYF. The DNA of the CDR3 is TGTGCCAGCAGCTCAGGACAGGGGGTCGACGAGCAGTACTTC.

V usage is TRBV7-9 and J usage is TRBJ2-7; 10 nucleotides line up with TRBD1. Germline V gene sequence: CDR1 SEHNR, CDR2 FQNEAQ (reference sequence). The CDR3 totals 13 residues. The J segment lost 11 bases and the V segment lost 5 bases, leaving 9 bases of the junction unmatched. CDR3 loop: CASSPGTGEWKYF. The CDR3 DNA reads TGTGCCAGCAGCCCGGGGACAGGGGAATGGAAGTACTTC.

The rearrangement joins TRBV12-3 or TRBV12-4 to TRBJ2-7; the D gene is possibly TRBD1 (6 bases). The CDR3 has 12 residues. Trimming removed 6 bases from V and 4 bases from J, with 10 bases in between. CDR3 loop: CASSRGNYEQYF. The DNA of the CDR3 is TGTGCCAGCAGCAGGGGTAATTACGAGCAGTACTTC.

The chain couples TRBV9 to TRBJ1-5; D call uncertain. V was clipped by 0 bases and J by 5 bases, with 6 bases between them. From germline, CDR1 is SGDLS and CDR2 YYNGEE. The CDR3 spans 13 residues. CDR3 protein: CASSVGSYQPQHF. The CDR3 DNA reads TGTGCCAGCAGCGTAGGGAGTTATCAGCCCCAGCATTTT.

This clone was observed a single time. The CDR3 sequence is CASSPDRDYEQYF. CDR3 sequence (DNA): TGTGCCAGCAGCCCCGACAGGGACTACGAGCAGTACTTC. The V call is TRBV7-9, the J call TRBJ2-7; 7 bases fit TRBD1. From germline, CDR1 is SEHNR and CDR2 FQNEAQ (reference sequence). The J segment lost 3 bases and the V segment lost 5 bases, leaving 4 bases of the junction unmatched. CDR3 length: 13 amino acids.

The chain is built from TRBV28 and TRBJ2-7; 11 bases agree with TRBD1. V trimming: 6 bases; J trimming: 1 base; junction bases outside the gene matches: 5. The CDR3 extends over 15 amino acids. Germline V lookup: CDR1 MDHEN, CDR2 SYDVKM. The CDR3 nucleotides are TGTGCCAGCAGCCTCGGGGACAGGGGGTCCTACGAGCAGTACTTC. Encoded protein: CASSLGDRGSYEQYF.